There are a few counts of the clone carrying this TCR beta chain. The sample is drawn from a study of blood T cell repertoires in COVID-19. Germline V gene lookup returns CDR1 SNHLY and CDR2 FYNNEI. The V and J ends lost 2 bases and 2 bases respectively, with 12 bases between them. This CDR3 spans 15 amino acids. Here immunoSEQ multiplex PCR was the method, and the copy in TCRdb shows in-frame clones only, minus some. The data contain roughly 95,000 clones, about 80% of them singletons. The sequenced material came from peripheral blood. This clonotype originated in a human donor in a cohort sampled during active COVID-19. The chain combines TRBV2 with TRBJ1-2; D may be TRBD1 (5 bases). In nucleotides, the CDR3 is TGTGCCAGCAGTGAACGCCAGGGACTAAACTATGGCTACACCTTC. Its translation: CASSERQGLNYGYTF.